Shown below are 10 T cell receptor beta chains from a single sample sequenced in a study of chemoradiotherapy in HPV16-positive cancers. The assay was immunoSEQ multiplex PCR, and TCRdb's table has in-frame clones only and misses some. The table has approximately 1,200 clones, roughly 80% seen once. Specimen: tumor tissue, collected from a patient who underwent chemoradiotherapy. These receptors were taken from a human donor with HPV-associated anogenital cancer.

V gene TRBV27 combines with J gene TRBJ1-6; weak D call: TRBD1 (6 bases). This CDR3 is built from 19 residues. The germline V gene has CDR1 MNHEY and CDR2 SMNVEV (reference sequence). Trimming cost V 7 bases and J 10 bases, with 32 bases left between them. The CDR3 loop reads CASTYMGLQGNGGRSPLHF. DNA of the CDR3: TGTGCCAGCACCTATATGGGACTACAGGGTAACGGTGGTCGGTCACCCCTCCACTTT.

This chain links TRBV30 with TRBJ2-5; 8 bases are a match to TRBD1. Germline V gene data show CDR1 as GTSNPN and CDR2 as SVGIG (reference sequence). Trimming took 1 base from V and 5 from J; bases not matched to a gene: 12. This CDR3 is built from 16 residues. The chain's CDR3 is CAWSGYAGGRGETQYF. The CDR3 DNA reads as TGTGCCTGGAGTGGATATGCAGGGGGCAGAGGGGAGACCCAGTACTTC. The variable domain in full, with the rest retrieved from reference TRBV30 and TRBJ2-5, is SQTIHQWPATLVQPVGSPLSLECTVEGTSNPNLYWYRQAAGRGLQLLFYSVGIGQISSEVPQNLSASRPQDRQFILSSKKLLLSDSGFYLCAWSGYAGGRGETQYFGPGTRLLVL.

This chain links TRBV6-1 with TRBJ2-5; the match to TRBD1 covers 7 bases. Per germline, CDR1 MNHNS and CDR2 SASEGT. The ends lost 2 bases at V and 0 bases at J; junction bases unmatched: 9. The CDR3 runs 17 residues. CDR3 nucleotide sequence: TGTGCCAGCAGTGAAATGGGCTGGGGGACAGACCAAGAGACCCAGTACTTC. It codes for CASSEMGWGTDQETQYF.

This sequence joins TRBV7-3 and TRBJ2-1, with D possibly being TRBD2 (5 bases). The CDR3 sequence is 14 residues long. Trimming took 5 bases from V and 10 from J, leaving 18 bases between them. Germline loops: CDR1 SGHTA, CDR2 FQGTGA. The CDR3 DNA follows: TGTGCCAGCAGCCCTAGACCGGACTGGGGAGAGCAGTTCTTC. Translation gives CASSPRPDWGEQFF.

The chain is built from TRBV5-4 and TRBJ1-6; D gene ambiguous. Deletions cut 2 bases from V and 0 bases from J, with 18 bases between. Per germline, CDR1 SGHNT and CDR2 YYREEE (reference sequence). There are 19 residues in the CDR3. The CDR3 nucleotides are TGTGCCAGCAGCTTTAGCTTCGTGGACGGAAGCTCCTATAATTCACCCCTCCACTTT. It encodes CASSFSFVDGSSYNSPLHF.

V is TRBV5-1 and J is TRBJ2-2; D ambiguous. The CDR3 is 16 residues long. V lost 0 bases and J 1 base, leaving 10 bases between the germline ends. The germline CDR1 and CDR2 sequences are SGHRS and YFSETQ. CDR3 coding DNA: TGCGCCAGCAGCTTGGGGCCCAGAGTGAACACCGGGGAGCTGTTTTTT. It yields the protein CASSLGPRVNTGELFF.

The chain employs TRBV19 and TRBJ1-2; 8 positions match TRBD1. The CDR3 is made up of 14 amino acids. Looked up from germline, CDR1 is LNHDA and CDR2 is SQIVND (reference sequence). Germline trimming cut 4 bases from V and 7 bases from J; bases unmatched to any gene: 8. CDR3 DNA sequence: TGTGCCAGTAGTACAACCACAGGGGGGGCTGGCTACACCTTC. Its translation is CASSTTTGGAGYTF. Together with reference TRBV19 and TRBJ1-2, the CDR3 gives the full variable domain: DGGITQSPKYLFRKEGQNVTLSCEQNLNHDAMYWYRQDPGQGLRLIYYSQIVNDFQKGDIAEGYSVSREKKESFPLTVTSAQKNPTAFYLCASSTTTGGAGYTFGSGTRLTVV.

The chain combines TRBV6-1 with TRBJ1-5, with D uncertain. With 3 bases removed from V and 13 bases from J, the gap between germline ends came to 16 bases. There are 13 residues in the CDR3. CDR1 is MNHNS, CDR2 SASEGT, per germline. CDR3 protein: CASSEELLRIQHF. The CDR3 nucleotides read TGTGCCAGCAGTGAGGAACTCTTACGAATTCAGCATTTT.

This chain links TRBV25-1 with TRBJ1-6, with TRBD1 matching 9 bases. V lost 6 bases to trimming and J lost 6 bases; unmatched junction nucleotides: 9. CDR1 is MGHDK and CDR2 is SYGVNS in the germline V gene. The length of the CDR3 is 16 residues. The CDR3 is CASSPGQGLFNSPLHF. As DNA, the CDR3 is TGTGCCAGCAGCCCGGGACAGGGACTTTTTAATTCACCCCTCCACTTT.

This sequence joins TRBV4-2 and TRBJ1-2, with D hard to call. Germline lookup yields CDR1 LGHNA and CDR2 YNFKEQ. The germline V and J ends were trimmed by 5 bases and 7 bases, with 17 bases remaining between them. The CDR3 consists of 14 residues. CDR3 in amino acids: CASSFLSRLGGYTF. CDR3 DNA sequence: TGTGCCAGCAGCTTTCTCAGTCGCCTTGGTGGCTACACCTTC.